In its sample, the clone carrying this T cell receptor beta chain was seen a few times. No antigen is known for it. The entry originates in a study of CD8 T cells in ankylosing spondylitis. MiXCR, applied by TCRdb to the 5' RACE reads, yields one record per CDR3 protein. The sample includes around 770,000 distinct CDR3 sequences, over 15% of them seen just once. The study's findings and limits: Characteristic of ankylosing spondylitis blood, it appeared, was a TCR beta motif comprising eight highly homologous variants. CD8+ cells made up the disease-linked clones, which were relatively rare in peripheral blood.

V was shortened by 4 bases and J by 2 bases, with 12 bases between the two germline ends. Germline-derived CDR1 and CDR2 are SGHAT and FQDESV (reference sequence). The CDR3 extends over 14 amino acids. The sample taken for sequencing was blood, either unsorted or a sorted T cell fraction (not recorded which). V and J are TRBV11-1 and TRBJ2-7; possibly TRBD1 or TRBD2 for D (5 bases each). This receptor was identified in a male donor with ankylosing spondylitis. CDR3 residues: CASSSRGATYEQYF. The CDR3 DNA reads TGTGCCAGCAGCTCCCGAGGGGCCACCTACGAGCAGTACTTC.